Shown below are 29 T cell receptor beta chains from a single sample sequenced in a study of Graves' ophthalmopathy and Graves' hyperthyroidism (dated by TCRdb to between 2017 and 2018). The instrument given in TCRdb is Illumina HiSeq 2000. TCR beta CDR3 regions were amplified from RNA transcripts for repertoire sequencing. HTBI primers and the Qiagen OneStep RT-PCR kit were used in a first-round RT-PCR, which was followed by a second-round multiplex PCR, size selection and purification. TCRdb itself trimmed the public reads at Q25 with fastp, ran MiXCR and retained productive beta chains. One record per CDR3 amino acid sequence lists the most common genes and DNA. In this sample the table shows some 380,000 distinct CDR3 sequences, 15% of which occur a single time. Roughly 7% of the sample is held by the ten biggest clonotypes. Input material: peripheral blood. The source of these receptors is a young woman with stable Graves' hyperthyroidism. Donor details come from another sample of the same person, matched by shared clones.

In this sample, this clonotype turned up many times. The chain carries TRBV7-8 and TRBJ1-5, with D possibly TRBD1 on 5 matching bases. Trimming cost V 3 bases and J 2 bases, with 8 bases left between them. Germline V gene sequence: CDR1 SGHVS, CDR2 FQNEAQ. The CDR3 totals 14 residues. The chain's CDR3 is CASSFREGNQPQHF. The CDR3 region has the DNA TGTGCCAGCAGCTTCAGGGAGGGCAATCAGCCCCAGCATTTT.

This chain joins TRBV10-3 and TRBJ1-2; 10 nucleotides agree with TRBD1. Losses at the gene ends were 7 bases for V and 7 bases for J; bases not matched to a gene: 6. Germline-derived CDR1 and CDR2 are ENHRY and SYGVKD. This CDR3 is 13 amino acids long. The DNA for the CDR3 is TGTGCCATCACCGGGACAGGGGAAGGTGGCTACACCTTC. Amino acid sequence: CAITGTGEGGYTF.

V gene TRBV15 combines with J gene TRBJ1-6; D might be TRBD1 (5 bases). From germline, CDR1 is LNHNV and CDR2 YYDKDF (reference sequence). The germline V and J ends were trimmed by 3 bases and 5 bases, with 11 bases remaining between them. CDR3 length equals 15 residues. The CDR3, as DNA: TGTGCCACCAGCAGTAGCGGACAAAATAATTCACCCCTCCACTTT. This translates into CATSSSGQNNSPLHF.

Note on this clonotype: A much larger clone lies a single base off, so this may be a read error. CDR3 in DNA: TGTTCCAGCAGCGGCTGGGAATTCTACGAGCAGTACTTC. Protein: CSSSGWEFYEQYF. This rearrangement joins TRBV7-2 to TRBJ2-7, with a possible D match to TRBD2 (5 bases). CDR3 size: 13 residues. CDR1 is SGHTA, CDR2 FQGNSA, per germline.

This clonotype was counted at least ten times. CDR3 in DNA: TGCGCCAGCAGCACAGGACAGGGTGACACTGAAGCTTTCTTT. Protein product: CASSTGQGDTEAFF. The V gene is TRBV5-1, the J gene TRBJ1-1; 8 bases map to TRBD1. The germline gives CDR1 SGHRS, CDR2 YFSETQ. The V segment lost 4 bases and the J segment 3 bases; nucleotides outside the gene matches: 5. The CDR3 runs to 14 residues. The variable domain in full, with the rest retrieved from reference TRBV5-1 and TRBJ1-1, is KAGVTQTPRYLIKTRGQQVTLSCSPISGHRSVSWYQQTPGQGLQFLFEYFSETQRNKGNFPGRFSGRQFSNSRSEMNVSTLELGDSALYLCASSTGQGDTEAFFGQGTRLTVV.

This clonotype has more than one count but fewer than ten. With a much larger clone just one base away, this may be a read error. The chain uses TRBV6-2 or TRBV6-3 and TRBJ1-2; the D gene is possibly TRBD1 (5 bases). Germline-derived CDR1 and CDR2 are MNHEY and SVGEGT. There are 13 residues in the CDR3. V lost 6 bases and J lost 8, with 16 bases in between. The CDR3 DNA reads TGTGCCAGCAGCGATCGGGGGTACGAAGGCTACACCTTC. This translates into CASSDRGYEGYTF.

The sample holds a few counts of this clonotype. The rearrangement joins TRBV3-1 to TRBJ1-6; the match to TRBD1 covers 8 bases. Germline trimming cut 5 bases from V and 6 bases from J; bases unmatched to any gene: 9. CDR1 LGHDT and CDR2 YNNKEL come from the germline V gene (reference sequence). This CDR3 has 16 residues. DNA of the CDR3: TGTGCCAGCAGCGCCTCAGGGGGCGGGTTTAATTCACCCCTCCACTTT. It encodes CASSASGGGFNSPLHF.

This clonotype was detected many times. The J gene is TRBJ2-5, the V gene TRBV7-3, with D perhaps matching TRBD1 (5 bases). The V gene lost 5 bases and the J gene lost 4 bases, with 11 bases spanning the gap. Germline V gene data show CDR1 as SGHTA and CDR2 as FQGTGA. This CDR3 is built from 13 residues. In DNA, the CDR3 is TGTGCCAGCAGCAGGGGAAGGGCAGAGACCCAGTACTTC. This gives the protein CASSRGRAETQYF. The full variable domain, rest sourced from reference TRBV7-3 and TRBJ2-5, is GAGVSQTPSNKVTEKGKYVELRCDPISGHTALYWYRQSLGQGPEFLIYFQGTGAADDSGLPNDRFFAVRPEGSVSTLKIQRTERGDSAVYLCASSRGRAETQYFGPGTRLLVL.

This chain connects TRBV3-1 to TRBJ2-7; no clear D gene. Germline V CDR1 and CDR2: LGHDT, YNNKEL (reference sequence). Between the trimmed V and J ends, which lost 0 bases and 3 bases, there was a span of 9 bases. This CDR3 spans 14 amino acids. The CDR3 coding sequence is TGTGCCAGCAGCCAAGACGGTCTTGTCTACGAGCAGTACTTC. Translating gives CASSQDGLVYEQYF.

Many counts were recorded for this clonotype. The chain uses TRBV12-5 and TRBJ1-2, with TRBD1 matching 9 bases. Germline V lookup: CDR1 LGHNT, CDR2 FRNRAP. The V gene end was trimmed by 3 bases and the J gene end by 4 bases; junction bases not matched to a gene: 9. The CDR3 runs to 16 residues. The CDR3 spells CASGFPDRGIGYGYTF. The CDR3 region has the DNA TGTGCTAGTGGTTTCCCGGACAGGGGAATAGGCTATGGCTACACCTTC.

This clonotype has a count of ten or more. The chain couples TRBV6-5 to TRBJ1-2; TRBD1 might be the D (5 bases). CDR1 is MNHEY and CDR2 is SVGAGI in the germline V gene. CDR3 length: 13 amino acids. Trimming cost V 6 bases and J 8 bases, with 16 bases left between them. Here the CDR3 reads CASRTRGDGGYTF. In DNA, the CDR3 is TGTGCCAGCAGGACTCGGGGGGACGGGGGCTACACCTTC.

As for this clonotype: A single base separates this from a much larger clone, so it may be a read error. The genes are TRBV27 and TRBJ2-2; D tentatively fits TRBD1 or TRBD2 (5 bases each). The germline V gene has CDR1 MNHEY and CDR2 SMNVEV (reference sequence). The CDR3 covers 14 residues. CDR3 DNA: TGTGCCAGCAGTTTAACAGGTCCCGTGGGGGAGCTGTGTTTT. This encodes CASSLTGPVGELCF.

This clonotype turned up a few times. V usage is TRBV7-2 and J usage is TRBJ2-3; 14 bases are a match to TRBD2. Germline V gene data show CDR1 as SGHTA and CDR2 as FQGNSA. V gave up 7 bases and J gave up 0 bases; unmatched junction bases: 9. This CDR3 region has 18 residues. The CDR3 coding sequence is TGTGCCAGCACCCCTGGACTAGCGGGGGGAAAAAGCACAGATACGCAGTATTTT. Its translation is CASTPGLAGGKSTDTQYF.

This clonotype was observed at least ten times. Its ends do not fully match the called genes, so a read error is possible. The rearrangement uses TRBV6-1 and TRBJ1-1, with D possibly matching TRBD1 (5 bases). Germline assignment: CDR1 MNHNS and CDR2 SASEGT. The CDR3 contains 14 residues. As DNA, the CDR3 is TGTGCCAGCATTGATGGGGGTCTTAACACTGAAGCTTCCTTT. Residues: CASIDGGLNTEASF.

As regards this clonotype: A read error may produce the germline difference seen at one junction end. The rearrangement joins TRBV6-2 or TRBV6-3 to TRBJ2-7; 10 nucleotides match TRBD1. Looked up from germline, CDR1 is MNHEY and CDR2 is SVGEGT. The CDR3 covers 15 residues. CDR3 sequence (DNA): TGTGCCAGCATAACCGCCGGGACAGGGGCCTACGAGCAGTGCTTC. Its translation: CASITAGTGAYEQCF.

This clonotype was seen repeatedly, ten times or more. The chain combines TRBV5-1 with TRBJ1-2; D not certain. CDR1 and CDR2 (germline): SGHRS, YFSETQ. The CDR3 runs 14 residues. V gave up 0 bases and J gave up 8 bases, with 14 bases separating them. As DNA, the CDR3 is TGCGCCAGCAGCTTGGCGGCCCTCGCTGACGGCTACACCTTC. Its translation: CASSLAALADGYTF.

This clonotype appeared many times. This rearrangement joins TRBV12-3 or TRBV12-4 to TRBJ1-2, with unresolved D. Deletions cut 0 bases from V and 6 bases from J, with 14 bases between. There are 15 residues in the CDR3. The CDR3 nucleotides read TGTGCCAGCAGTTTAGCGGCAGGATCGGGTAATGGCTACACCTTC. It is translated as CASSLAAGSGNGYTF.

J is TRBJ1-2 and V is TRBV6-2 or TRBV6-3; no reliable D call. Between the trimmed V and J ends, which lost 5 bases and 6 bases, there was a span of 7 bases. The CDR3 is 11 amino acids. CDR1 MNHEY and CDR2 SVGEGT come from the germline V gene. DNA of the CDR3: TGTGCCAGCAGTCGAATAGATGGCTACACCTTC. Translation: CASSRIDGYTF.

This clonotype has a count of ten or more. The V call is TRBV5-1, the J call TRBJ1-1, with 7 bases fitting TRBD1. Germline CDR1 and CDR2: SGHRS and YFSETQ. V lost 8 bases and J lost 11; bases outside the gene matches: 3. The CDR3 spans 9 residues. In nucleotides, the CDR3 is TGCGCCAGAGGACAGGACGCTTTCTTT. Its translation is CARGQDAFF.

The chain recombines TRBV24-1 with TRBJ1-1, with D possibly TRBD1 on 5 matching bases. Germline CDR1 and CDR2: KGHDR and SFDVKD. V gave up 3 bases and J gave up 1 base, with 17 bases separating them. The CDR3 has 17 residues. This CDR3 is CATSDDPAGRANTEAFF. CDR3 bases: TGTGCCACCAGTGATGACCCCGCGGGACGGGCGAACACTGAAGCTTTCTTT.

On this clonotype: Given a much more abundant clone one base away, this may be a read error. The V call is TRBV29-1, the J call TRBJ2-2, with D tentatively TRBD2 (5 bases). Germline V gene sequence: CDR1 SQVTM, CDR2 ANQGSEA. CDR3 size: 12 residues. For the CDR3, the DNA is TGCAGCGTTGATTTCGACACCGGGGAGCTGTCTTTT. Amino acids: CSVDFDTGELSF.

This chain connects TRBV7-6 to TRBJ2-5, with D perhaps being TRBD1 or TRBD2 (5 bases each). The germline CDR1 and CDR2 sequences are SGHVS and FNYEAQ. V lost 3 bases, J lost 5 bases, and 13 bases lay in between. The CDR3 is 14 amino acids. The CDR3 spells CASSFQGVVETQYF. The CDR3 DNA sequence: TGTGCCAGCAGCTTCCAGGGAGTCGTCGAGACCCAGTACTTC.

This clonotype was recorded once. J is TRBJ2-7 and V is TRBV6-1; 8 bases match TRBD2. Per the germline V gene, CDR1 is MNHNS and CDR2 is SASEGT. The CDR3 has 12 residues. V was pared by 11 bases and J by 5 bases, with 8 bases of the junction left unmatched. CDR3 in DNA: TGTGCCGCTGCCGGTAGCGGGGACGAGCAGTACTTC. This gives the protein CAAAGSGDEQYF.

This clonotype has at least ten counts. CDR3 residues: CASRYQGADSPLHF. CDR3 nucleotides: TGTGCCAGCAGGTACCAGGGGGCCGACTCACCCCTCCACTTT. The J gene is TRBJ1-6, the V gene TRBV3-1; 8 bases fit TRBD1. The CDR3 is 14 residues long. After removal of 6 bases from V and 10 bases from J, the junction contained 8 bases not matched to a gene. Germline V gives CDR1 LGHDT, CDR2 YNNKEL (reference sequence). Full variable domain (remainder filled in from reference TRBV3-1 and TRBJ1-6): DTAVSQTPKYLVTQMGNDKSIKCEQNLGHDTMYWYKQDSKKFLKIMFSYNNKELIINETVPNRFSPKSPDKAHLNLHINSLELGDSAVYFCASRYQGADSPLHFGNGTRLTVT.

This clonotype showed up many times. This chain joins TRBV12-3 or TRBV12-4 and TRBJ1-6; 10 bases map to TRBD1. This CDR3 has 17 amino acids. Trimming cost V 3 bases and J 7 bases; bases outside gene matches: 9. The CDR3 loop is CASSLGQGLFGNSPLHF. The CDR3 bases are TGTGCCAGCAGTTTGGGACAGGGGTTATTTGGCAATTCACCCCTCCACTTT.

There are a few counts of this clonotype. The chain is built from TRBV5-1 and TRBJ1-3, with 7 nucleotides matching TRBD1. The germline gives CDR1 SGHRS, CDR2 YFSETQ. Trimming removed 7 bases from V and 0 bases from J; junction bases left unmatched: 7. This CDR3 spans 15 amino acids. In DNA form, the CDR3 reads TGCGCCAGCTCCGGACAGGATGACTCTGGAAACACCATATATTTT. Encoded protein: CASSGQDDSGNTIYF.

Turning to this clonotype: A junction end diverges from the germline sequence, so it may reflect a read error. The V call is TRBV6-5, the J call TRBJ1-1; possible D gene TRBD1, 5 bases. CDR1 is MNHEY and CDR2 is SVGAGI in the germline V gene. This CDR3 spans 16 amino acids. The CDR3 nucleotides read TGTGCCGGCAGTTACTCGGGGCAGGCGCAATCGTCTGAAGCTTTCTTT. Its protein is CAGSYSGQAQSSEAFF.

This clonotype was detected a few times. The V call is TRBV9, the J call TRBJ1-2; weak D call: TRBD1 (5 bases). Germline V lookup: CDR1 SGDLS, CDR2 YYNGEE. Trimming stripped 3 bases from V and 1 base from J, with 7 bases between. The CDR3 contains 13 residues. In DNA form, the CDR3 reads TGTGCCAGCAGCGAACAGGTTAACTATGGCTACACCTTC. It yields the protein CASSEQVNYGYTF.

This clonotype has at least ten counts. The rearrangement joins TRBV24-1 to TRBJ1-1; the D is unclear. CDR3 length equals 16 residues. Germline CDR1 reads KGHDR; CDR2 reads SFDVKD. Trimming stripped 0 bases from V and 1 base from J, with 11 bases between. CDR3 nucleotide sequence: TGTGCCACCAGTGATTTGAGCCTGGCCCCGAACACTGAAGCTTTCTTT. Protein sequence: CATSDLSLAPNTEAFF.